This TCR beta chain was obtained from a study of OX40 agonist ivuxolimab in advanced cancers. This table comes from immunoSEQ multiplex PCR, and its TCRdb copy is limited to in-frame clones, with some not included. This table has about 83,000 clones, about 88% appearing once. Germline V gene data show CDR1 as LNHDA and CDR2 as SQIVND (reference sequence). This CDR3 comprises 16 residues. The V end lost 4 bases, the J end lost 3 bases, and 16 bases lay between the germline ends. The chain carries TRBV19 and TRBJ1-5; D is uncertain. The specimen was CD4+ or CD8+ T cells sorted from blood, collected in a trial of the OX40 agonist ivuxolimab. This TCR came from an adult with an advanced solid tumor such as melanoma, head and neck, liver or kidney cancer. The CDR3 region has the DNA TGTGCCAGTAGTAACCACATGGACGGCTACAATCAGCCCCAGCATTTT. It yields the protein CASSNHMDGYNQPQHF. Using reference TRBV19 and TRBJ1-5 for the parts outside the CDR3, the full variable domain is DGGITQSPKYLFRKEGQNVTLSCEQNLNHDAMYWYRQDPGQGLRLIYYSQIVNDFQKGDIAEGYSVSREKKESFPLTVTSAQKNPTAFYLCASSNHMDGYNQPQHFGDGTRLSIL.